These T cell receptor beta chains were read from a single sample in a study of blood T cell repertoires in COVID-19. Measured with immunoSEQ multiplex PCR; TCRdb has only the in-frame clones, and not every one. This repertoire shows 200,000 to 250,000 clones, 65% to 90% found once; its top ten account for roughly 7.4%. Specimen: peripheral blood. The source of these receptors is a woman between 50 and 59 years old with acute or convalescent COVID-19. The CDR3 runs from the conserved cysteine through the conserved F or W. D genes are given only for firm matches. Clone size appears in some rows only: once, few, many, or a class for an expanded clone.

.	TRBV5-1	.	TRBJ2-1	TGCGCCAGCAGCTCAATCCCCTTGGTGGACTACTACAATGAGCAGTTCTTC	CASSSIPLVDYYNEQFF
.	TRBV7-9	.	TRBJ2-7	TGTGCCAGCAGCTTAGTTTCCCTCGAGCAGTACTTC	CASSLVSLEQYF
.	TRBV19	TRBD1	TRBJ1-2	TGTGCCAGTAGTACCCAGACAGGGAACTATGGCTACACCTTC	CASSTQTGNYGYTF
.	TRBV3-1/TRBV3-2	.	TRBJ2-7	TGTGCCAGCAGCCAGTCGCCAGGGGGGTACGAGCAGTACTTC	CASSQSPGGYEQYF
.	TRBV15	.	TRBJ1-2	TGTGCCACCAGCAGAGCGGGAGGGGCTTTTGGCTACACCTTC	CATSRAGGAFGYTF
.	TRBV7-2	TRBD1	TRBJ2-7	TGTGCCAGCAGCCCGATGGGACAGGGGTTATACGAGCAGTACTTC	CASSPMGQGLYEQYF
.	TRBV7-2	TRBD2	TRBJ2-5	TGTGCCAGCAGCTTAGGGGGACTAGCGTTTGAGGAGACCCAGTACTTC	CASSLGGLAFEETQYF
.	TRBV5-5	TRBD1	TRBJ1-4	TGTGCCAGCAGCTTGAGCGGACAGGGGGGTGAAAAACTGTTTTTT	CASSLSGQGGEKLFF
.	TRBV28	.	TRBJ1-2	TGTGCCAGCAAGCGGACGGAGAGCTATGGCTACACCTTC	CASKRTESYGYTF
once	TRBV7-3	TRBD1	TRBJ2-1	TGTGCCAGCAGCTACCGGGACAGGGGGTTGGATGAGCAGTTCTTC	CASSYRDRGLDEQFF
.	TRBV28	TRBD2	TRBJ2-1	TGTGCCAGCAGTCTCCTCGGGAGGAACTCCTACAATGAGCAGTTCTTC	CASSLLGRNSYNEQFF
.	TRBV27	TRBD1	TRBJ2-7	TGTGCCAGCAAAAAGGACAGGACGGGCGAGCAGTACTTC	CASKKDRTGEQYF
.	TRBV4-1	TRBD1	TRBJ1-2	TGCGCCAGCAGCCAGATGGGGGACAGGAGGGCTTATGGCTACACCTTC	CASSQMGDRRAYGYTF
.	TRBV9	TRBD2	TRBJ2-2	TGTGCCAGCAGCGTAGGATCTAGCGGGAACACCGGGGAGCTGTTTTTT	CASSVGSSGNTGELFF
few	TRBV7-6	.	TRBJ1-2	TGTGCCAGCAGTCCTAAAAGGGAGACTAACTATGGCTACACCTTC	CASSPKRETNYGYTF
.	TRBV6-5	TRBD1	TRBJ1-6	TGTGCCAGCAGTTACTCCCCTGGACAGGGACAGACACCCCTCCACTTT	CASSYSPGQGQTPLHF
.	TRBV7-2	TRBD1	TRBJ1-6	TGTGCCAGCAGCTCCGGGACAGGGGTAGTCTCACCCCTCCACTTT	CASSSGTGVVSPLHF
few	TRBV28	TRBD1	TRBJ1-5	TGTGCCAGCAGTGTCTTTGGGACAGGGACTTTTCAGCCCCAGCATTTT	CASSVFGTGTFQPQHF
.	TRBV28	TRBD2	TRBJ2-4	TGTGCCAGCAGTCTTGGACTAGCGGGAGGGACCCAAGCCAAAAACATTCAGTACTTC	CASSLGLAGGTQAKNIQYF
few	TRBV21-1	.	TRBJ1-1	TGTGCCAGCACTAAAATTACGGAGGAAGCTTTCTTT	CASTKITEEAFF
.	TRBV2	.	TRBJ1-3	TGTGCCAGCAGTGCGGGGGGGCGACGCTCTGGAAACACCATATATTTT	CASSAGGRRSGNTIYF
.	TRBV5-4	.	TRBJ1-2	TGTGCCAGCAGCTCGAATTCCGGGACTTATGGCTACACCTTC	CASSSNSGTYGYTF
.	TRBV6-4	.	TRBJ2-1	TGTGCCAGCAGTGACTCACAGGGCTATGAGCAGTTCTTC	CASSDSQGYEQFF
.	TRBV3-1/TRBV3-2	.	TRBJ1-4	TGTGCCAGCAGCTTACGAGGGACTAATGAAAAACTGTTTTTT	CASSLRGTNEKLFF
.	TRBV7-2	.	TRBJ2-5	TGTGCCAGCAGCTTAAACCCAGGGCCAGAGACCCAGTACTTC	CASSLNPGPETQYF
.	TRBV4-2	TRBD2	TRBJ2-3	TGTGCCAGCAGCCAAGGGAGCGGGAGAGGCGCAGATACGCAGTATTTT	CASSQGSGRGADTQYF
.	TRBV10-3	.	TRBJ1-1	TGTGCCATCAGTGAGTCGATATCCACGGCAGGGATCTCTGAAGCTTTCTTT	CAISESISTAGISEAFF
.	TRBV5-1	.	TRBJ2-1	TGCGCCAGCAGTCCTATAGAAGACAATGAGCAGTTCTTC	CASSPIEDNEQFF
.	TRBV7-5	.	TRBJ2-4	TGTGCCAGAAGCTTAGTCTGGCAGGTCCATCGGAAACTAGCCAAAAACATTCAGTACTTC	CARSLVWQVHRKLAKNIQYF
.	TRBV5-4	.	TRBJ1-2	TGTGCCAGCAGCTTGGCCGCGGGGGGCGTAAGTGGCTACACCTTC	CASSLAAGGVSGYTF
.	TRBV11-2	TRBD2	TRBJ2-7	TGTGCCAGCAGCTTAGGACTAGCGGGAATCTACGAGCAGTACTTC	CASSLGLAGIYEQYF
.	TRBV15	TRBD1	TRBJ2-1	TGTGCCACCAGCAGAGGGCAGGGGGCATATAATGAGCAGTTCTTC	CATSRGQGAYNEQFF
.	TRBV5-6	.	TRBJ2-1	TGTGCCAGCACTATCCTCCATCGGGCACTAGCTTACAATGAGCAGTTCTTC	CASTILHRALAYNEQFF
.	TRBV24-1	.	TRBJ2-2	TGTGCCACCCGAATGACTATGGGAGCTCTGGGCACCGGGGAGCTGTTTTTT	CATRMTMGALGTGELFF
.	TRBV21-1	.	TRBJ2-2	TGTGCCAGCAGCGGAGTTTTCGTACGAAACACCGGGGAGCTGTTTTTT	CASSGVFVRNTGELFF
.	TRBV6-5	TRBD1	TRBJ1-2	TGTGCCAGCCGGGACAGAGCTACCAACTATGGCTACACCTTC	CASRDRATNYGYTF
.	TRBV19	.	TRBJ2-7	TGTGCCAGTAGTATCGGGGGAGAGGGGATCTACGAGCAGTACTTC	CASSIGGEGIYEQYF
.	TRBV2	.	TRBJ1-2	TGTGCCGGGAGGGACAATAACTATGGCTACACCTTC	CAGRDNNYGYTF
.	TRBV19	.	TRBJ2-7	TGTGCCAGTAGTATCCGGGACACTTACGAGCAGTACTTC	CASSIRDTYEQYF
.	TRBV9	.	TRBJ2-2	TGTGCCAGCAGCGTAAGCCCGGGCGGGGAGCTGTTTTTT	CASSVSPGGELFF
.	TRBV19	.	TRBJ2-3	TGTGCCAGTAGCCCCCTCACCGCGGGCACAGATACGCAGTATTTT	CASSPLTAGTDTQYF
.	TRBV4-3	.	TRBJ2-6	TGCGCCAGCAGCCAAGATTCCGACAGTCTTCGCTCTGGGGCCAACGTCCTGACTTTC	CASSQDSDSLRSGANVLTF
few	TRBV27	.	TRBJ1-5	TGTGCCAGCAGTGACAGGTATAGCAATCAGCCCCAGCATTTT	CASSDRYSNQPQHF
.	TRBV7-6	.	TRBJ2-1	TGTGCCAGCAGCCATCCTGCCGGTGAGCAGTTCTTC	CASSHPAGEQFF
few	TRBV4-3	.	TRBJ2-3	TGCGCCAGCAGCTCTCTCGCGGGCACAGATACGCAGTATTTT	CASSSLAGTDTQYF
.	TRBV10-3	.	TRBJ1-2	TGTGCCATCAGTGAGCCGACGGCGGGGGATGGCTACACCTTC	CAISEPTAGDGYTF
.	TRBV25-1	.	TRBJ1-3	TGTGCCAGCAGTTCAGGAGCGGGGTCTGGAAACACCATATATTTT	CASSSGAGSGNTIYF